The rows below give T cell receptor beta chains drawn from one sample of a study of beta chain features in type 1 diabetes. Only in-frame clones appear in the TCRdb table, and some are missing; sequencing was by immunoSEQ multiplex PCR. The profile shows some 350,000 clones, about 14% of them singletons. Sequences were obtained from naive CD4+ T cells from blood. Receptors were obtained from a woman younger than 35 with type 1 diabetes. Both conserved end residues are trimmed from each CDR3. Clone size is given for some rows only: seen once, a few or many times, or a class if the clone is expanded.

J gene	V gene	clone size	CDR3 protein
TRBJ1-2	TRBV5-4	NA	ASSVRVIDGYT
TRBJ2-5	TRBV7-2	few	ASSLGQVPETQY
TRBJ2-2	TRBV18	NA	ASSRGQGAGTGELF
TRBJ1-1	TRBV2	few	ASGLQGAYTEAF
TRBJ2-1	TRBV7-8	NA	ASSGNLAESSYNEQF
TRBJ2-5	TRBV18	few	ASSDGTGASETQY
TRBJ2-1	TRBV30	few	AWSVLEESPYNEQF
TRBJ2-2	TRBV4-3	few	ASSQDLSPSGRTTGELF
TRBJ2-5	TRBV18	NA	ASSPPGSRETQY
TRBJ2-5	TRBV30	NA	AWNRRSSGSETQY
TRBJ1-4	TRBV4-3	NA	ASSQDLAAGKEKLF
TRBJ2-7	TRBV7-3	few	ASSRGLAADYEQY
TRBJ1-2	TRBV4-1	few	ASSQVLSYGYT
TRBJ2-1	TRBV13	NA	ASSYRGLAGAKNEQF
TRBJ1-5	TRBV25-1	few	ASSPQVGEGNQPQH
TRBJ2-5	TRBV28	few	ASSSPWTQY
TRBJ2-7	TRBV18	NA	ASSPRERSYEQY
TRBJ2-7	TRBV11-2	NA	ASSTRASEAEQY
TRBJ1-1	TRBV5-4	few	ASSFGTINTEAF
TRBJ2-5	TRBV15	NA	ATSRAQGGRMGETQY
TRBJ2-3	TRBV5-1	NA	ASSGGRSTDTQY
TRBJ2-3	TRBV2	few	ASSVSGDTQY
TRBJ2-7	TRBV29-1	NA	SVEDQQGFKQY
TRBJ2-3	TRBV10-3	NA	AAGLKQDTQY
TRBJ2-4	TRBV10-2	NA	ASSESRMLAKNIQY
TRBJ2-7	TRBV4-2	NA	ASSQVAEIISYEQY
TRBJ1-2	TRBV19	few	ASSIQNYGYT
TRBJ2-1	TRBV29-1	few	SVEGGQGEQF
TRBJ2-1	TRBV7-2	NA	ASSSYLHNEQF
TRBJ2-7	TRBV11-2	NA	ASSSEAGTYEQY
TRBJ2-3	TRBV9	NA	ASSVRFLAGGVPDTQY
TRBJ1-5	TRBV30	few	AWTRSSNQPQH
TRBJ1-5	TRBV10-3	NA	AIGDSPRDQPQH
TRBJ2-2	TRBV7-9	NA	ASSLGSGATGELF
TRBJ2-5	TRBV10-3	NA	AISGEGAGAPTQETQY
TRBJ1-1	TRBV9	few	ASSVSTADRATEAF
TRBJ2-1	TRBV7-3	NA	ASSPLGGLASYNEQF
TRBJ1-1	TRBV10-3	NA	AISEWRREAF
TRBJ2-1	TRBV4-2	few	ASSRRSGISYNEQF
TRBJ1-1	TRBV30	few	AWRTGTRTEAF